Sequencing of this TCR beta chain was carried out in a study of T cells in Graves' hyperthyroidism and ophthalmopathy. At the level of the study: At initial diagnosis, before any treatment had begun, peripheral blood was obtained.

Whole-study findings and limits: Expanded thyroid clonotypes (above 0.001) were mostly also found in blood.

Template material for amplifying TCR beta CDR3 regions consisted of RNA transcripts. RT-PCR in the first round (using the HTBI primer set) targeted the TCR CDR3. TCRdb fed the multiplex PCR reads into MiXCR, producing one record per CDR3 protein. The table records around 400,000 distinct CDR3 sequences, 15% to 17% of them present only once. Of note for this clonotype: Its antigen is unknown.

The CDR3 is made up of 16 amino acids. The germline V gene encodes CDR1 SGDLS and CDR2 YYNGEE. Trimming left V 4 bases short and J 6 bases short, with 20 bases between. Newly diagnosed patients aged 18 to 65 had hyperthyroidism of under 2 months' duration. The blood sample dates from first hyperthyroidism diagnosis, preceding any ophthalmopathy symptoms. Specimen: blood. V usage is TRBV9 and J usage is TRBJ2-1; D unresolved. This receptor was taken from a woman aged 18 to 35 with Graves' hyperthyroidism that later progressed to Graves' ophthalmopathy. The CDR3 spells CASSTEIGGGTNEQFF. The CDR3 bases are TGTGCCAGCAGCACCGAGATCGGTGGCGGTACCAATGAGCAGTTCTTC.